A selection of T cell receptor beta chains follows, all from one sample in a study of OX40 agonist ivuxolimab in advanced cancers. The protocol was immunoSEQ multiplex PCR, while the TCRdb copy is restricted to in-frame clones and leaves out a portion. The sample gives 100,000 to 150,000 clones, around 93% of which show up once; approximately 0.15% is in the top ten. The specimen comprised CD4+ or CD8+ T cells sorted from blood, sampled in a trial of the OX40 agonist ivuxolimab. These receptors originate from an adult with an advanced solid tumor such as melanoma, head and neck, liver or kidney cancer. Both conserved end residues are part of each CDR3. Each record gives: V gene, clone size, J gene, D gene, CDR3 protein, CDR3 DNA. The D gene is left open where the match is weak. Where a row states a size, it is once, few, many or the class of an expanded clone; other rows omit it.

TRBV28,-,TRBJ2-7,-,CASSLLRDEQYF,TGTGCCAGCAGTTTACTTCGGGACGAGCAGTACTTC
TRBV27,-,TRBJ2-7,TRBD1,CASSIRDRGYEQYF,TGTGCCAGCAGTATCCGGGACAGGGGTTACGAGCAGTACTTC
TRBV28,-,TRBJ2-3,TRBD1,CASSSPGGRTDTQYF,TGTGCCAGCAGTTCCCCAGGGGGTAGGACAGATACGCAGTATTTT
TRBV5-1,-,TRBJ1-5,-,CASSPDGHQPQHF,TGCGCCAGCAGTCCGGACGGTCATCAGCCCCAGCATTTT
TRBV5-1,-,TRBJ2-7,TRBD2,CASSFTSGISYEQYF,TGCGCCAGCAGCTTCACTAGCGGGATTTCCTACGAGCAGTACTTC
TRBV7-2,-,TRBJ1-4,TRBD1,CASSRQGGTNEKLFF,TGTGCCAGCAGTCGACAGGGCGGAACTAATGAAAAACTGTTTTTT
TRBV4-1,-,TRBJ2-3,-,CASSHQTGRRTDTQYF,TGCGCCAGCAGCCATCAAACAGGGAGGAGGACAGATACGCAGTATTTT
TRBV7-6,-,TRBJ2-7,-,CASSLGQVYEQYF,TGTGCCAGCAGCTTAGGGCAAGTCTACGAGCAGTACTTC
TRBV6-5,-,TRBJ1-1,-,CASSYLQPNTEAFF,TGTGCCAGCAGTTACCTACAGCCGAACACTGAAGCTTTCTTT
TRBV5-1,-,TRBJ2-7,-,CASSLDGYEQYF,TGCGCCAGCAGCTTGGACGGCTACGAGCAGTACTTC
TRBV27,-,TRBJ2-7,-,CASTRSQRSRDEQYF,TGTGCCAGCACCCGAAGTCAGCGTTCAAGGGACGAGCAGTACTTC
TRBV6-6,-,TRBJ1-2,-,CASSYSPQGVGYGYTF,TGTGCCAGCAGTTACTCCCCACAGGGTGTGGGCTATGGCTACACCTTC
TRBV5-1,-,TRBJ2-2,TRBD1,CASSPTGGLTGELFF,TGCGCCAGCAGCCCCACAGGGGGGTTGACCGGGGAGCTGTTTTTT
TRBV5-1,-,TRBJ2-5,TRBD2,CASSLAGGQETQYF,TGCGCCAGCAGCCTTGCGGGGGGGCAAGAGACCCAGTACTTC
TRBV7-9,-,TRBJ1-4,TRBD1,CASSTQGAREKLFF,TGTGCCAGCAGCACACAGGGGGCGAGAGAAAAACTGTTTTTT
TRBV5-4,-,TRBJ1-2,-,CASSFRRGDYGYTF,TGTGCCAGCAGCTTTAGAAGGGGAGACTATGGCTACACCTTC
TRBV7-2,-,TRBJ2-1,-,CASSLIYNEQFF,TGTGCCAGCAGCTTAATCTACAATGAGCAGTTCTTC
TRBV11-2,once,TRBJ2-5,-,CASSLQEHWETQYF,TGTGCCAGCAGCTTACAGGAACACTGGGAGACCCAGTACTTC
TRBV19,-,TRBJ2-6,TRBD1,CASSARDRASGANVLTF,TGTGCCAGTAGTGCCCGGGACAGGGCCTCTGGGGCCAACGTCCTGACTTTC
TRBV7-8,-,TRBJ2-7,TRBD2,CASSHGTSGPYEQYF,TGTGCCAGCAGCCATGGGACTAGCGGACCTTACGAGCAGTACTTC
TRBV7-9,-,TRBJ2-4,TRBD1,CASSLTLGTGAKNIQYF,TGTGCCAGCAGCCTGACCCTCGGGACAGGGGCCAAAAACATTCAGTACTTC
TRBV18,-,TRBJ2-1,TRBD2,CASSPRAGAGGREEQFF,TGTGCCAGCTCACCCCGAGCTGGAGCGGGAGGGAGGGAGGAGCAGTTCTTC
TRBV4-1,-,TRBJ2-5,TRBD1,CASSHADRGRQETQYF,TGCGCCAGCAGCCATGCGGACAGGGGGCGGCAAGAGACCCAGTACTTC
TRBV28,once,TRBJ1-1,-,CASRTPYRGRKTEAFF,TGTGCCAGCAGGACACCTTACCGGGGGCGGAAAACTGAAGCTTTCTTT
TRBV2,few,TRBJ1-1,TRBD1,CASRGQGNTEAFF,TGTGCCAGCAGGGGACAGGGTAATACTGAAGCTTTCTTT
TRBV2,many,TRBJ2-7,-,CASSEAMQGSYEQYF,TGTGCCAGCAGTGAAGCCATGCAGGGGTCCTACGAGCAGTACTTC
TRBV27,once,TRBJ1-5,TRBD1,CASPYRGSFDQPQHF,TGTGCCAGCCCATACAGGGGAAGTTTTGATCAGCCCCAGCATTTT
TRBV28,-,TRBJ1-5,-,CASSLRAGQIKGGHF,TGTGCCAGCAGTTTAAGAGCAGGGCAAATCAAGGGGGGGCATTTT
TRBV5-1,-,TRBJ2-2,TRBD2,CASSSGPAAGDTGELFF,TGCGCCAGCAGCTCCGGGCCGGCAGCGGGAGACACCGGGGAGCTGTTTTTT
TRBV7-2,-,TRBJ2-1,-,CASSLARGTSHNEQFF,TGTGCCAGCAGCTTAGCGCGGGGCACCTCTCACAATGAGCAGTTCTTC
TRBV2,-,TRBJ1-2,-,CASSYGGQGLNYGYTF,TGTGCCAGCAGCTACGGAGGACAAGGACTAAACTATGGCTACACCTTC
TRBV4-2,-,TRBJ1-2,TRBD1,CASSQATGLYGYTF,TGTGCCAGCAGCCAAGCGACAGGGCTATATGGCTACACCTTC
TRBV28,-,TRBJ2-7,-,CASRPEGTGSYEQYF,TGTGCCAGCAGGCCGGAAGGGACGGGCTCCTACGAGCAGTACTTC
TRBV5-1,-,TRBJ2-5,TRBD2,CASSFTLGSGRVRETQYF,TGCGCCAGCAGCTTTACACTCGGTAGCGGGAGGGTCCGGGAGACCCAGTACTTC
TRBV7-3,-,TRBJ2-3,-,CASSLGGLGTDTQYF,TGTGCCAGCAGCCTAGGGGGACTCGGCACAGATACGCAGTATTTT
TRBV27,-,TRBJ2-3,-,CASSLAGRRDTQYF,TGTGCCAGCAGTTTAGCGGGGAGGAGAGATACGCAGTATTTT
TRBV7-9,-,TRBJ2-1,TRBD2,CASSGAGGRNEQFF,TGTGCCAGCAGCGGAGCGGGGGGGCGAAATGAGCAGTTCTTC
TRBV11-3,-,TRBJ2-2,-,CASSLGGPLFF,TGTGCCAGCAGCTTGGGGGGGCCGCTGTTTTTT
TRBV5-4,-,TRBJ2-3,TRBD1,CASSWPGQGAGTQYF,TGTGCCAGCAGCTGGCCGGGACAGGGGGCAGGTACGCAGTATTTT
TRBV28,once,TRBJ1-2,TRBD1,CASSRTGSNYGYTF,TGTGCCAGCAGTAGGACAGGGTCTAACTATGGCTACACCTTC
TRBV11-2,-,TRBJ2-3,TRBD2,CASSVIAGGADTQYF,TGTGCCAGCAGCGTCATAGCGGGAGGGGCAGATACGCAGTATTTT
TRBV28,-,TRBJ2-3,-,CASRTLVTDAQYF,TGTGCCAGCAGAACACTAGTGACAGATGCGCAGTATTTT
TRBV15,-,TRBJ2-1,-,CATARVSGGINEQFF,TGTGCCACCGCTCGAGTTTCCGGCGGGATCAATGAGCAGTTCTTC
TRBV9,-,TRBJ1-3,-,CASSAQISGNTIYF,TGTGCCAGCAGCGCACAGATCTCTGGAAACACCATATATTTT
TRBV7-6,-,TRBJ2-7,-,CASSYGTAYEQYF,TGTGCCAGCAGCTACGGGACGGCCTACGAGCAGTACTTC
TRBV7-9,once,TRBJ1-5,-,CASSLAGWAQHF,TGTGCCAGCAGCCTCGCTGGCTGGGCCCAGCATTTT
TRBV7-8,-,TRBJ2-5,-,CASSRGTAKETQYF,TGTGCCAGCAGCCGAGGGACGGCAAAAGAGACCCAGTACTTC
TRBV5-1,-,TRBJ2-3,TRBD1,CASTGTGGQDTQYF,TGCGCCAGCACCGGGACAGGGGGGCAAGATACGCAGTATTTT
TRBV27,-,TRBJ1-1,TRBD1,CASSLRTGGAAFF,TGTGCCAGCAGTTTGAGGACAGGGGGCGCAGCTTTCTTT
TRBV28,-,TRBJ2-1,-,CASSLMGGGYNEQFF,TGTGCCAGCAGTTTAATGGGGGGCGGGTACAATGAGCAGTTCTTC